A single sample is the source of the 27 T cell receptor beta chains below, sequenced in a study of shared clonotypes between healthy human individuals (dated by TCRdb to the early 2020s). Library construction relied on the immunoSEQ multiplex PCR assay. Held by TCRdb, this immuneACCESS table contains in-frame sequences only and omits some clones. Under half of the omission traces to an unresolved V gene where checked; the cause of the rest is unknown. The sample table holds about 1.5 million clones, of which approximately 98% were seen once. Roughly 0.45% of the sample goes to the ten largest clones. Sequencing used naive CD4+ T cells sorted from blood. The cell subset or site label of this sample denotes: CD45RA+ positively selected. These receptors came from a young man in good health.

The CDR3 reads CASRSGQASYEQYF. DNA of the CDR3: TGTGCCAGCAGGTCGGGACAGGCTAGTTACGAGCAGTACTTC. This chain connects TRBV28 to TRBJ2-7; the match to TRBD1 covers 8 bases. The trim removed 6 bases at V and 4 bases at J, leaving 8 bases unmatched. This CDR3 has 14 residues. CDR1 and CDR2 (germline): MDHEN, SYDVKM.

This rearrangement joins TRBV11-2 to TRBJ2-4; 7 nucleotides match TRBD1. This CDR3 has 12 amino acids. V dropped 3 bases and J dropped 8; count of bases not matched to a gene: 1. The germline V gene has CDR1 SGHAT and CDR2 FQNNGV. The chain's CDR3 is CASSFRGHIQYF. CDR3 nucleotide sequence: TGTGCCAGCAGCTTTAGGGGGCACATTCAGTACTTC.

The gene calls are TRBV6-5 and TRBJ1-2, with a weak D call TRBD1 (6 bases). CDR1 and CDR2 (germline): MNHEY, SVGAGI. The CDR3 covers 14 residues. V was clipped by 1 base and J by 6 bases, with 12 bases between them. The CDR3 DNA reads TGTGCCAGCAGTTACTTGGGGGCGCAGGATGGCTACACCTTC. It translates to CASSYLGAQDGYTF.

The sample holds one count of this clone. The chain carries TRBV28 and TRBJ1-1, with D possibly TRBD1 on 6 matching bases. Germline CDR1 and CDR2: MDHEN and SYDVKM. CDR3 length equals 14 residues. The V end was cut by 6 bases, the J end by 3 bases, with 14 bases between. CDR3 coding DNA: TGTGCCAGCAGGTTAGGGGGAGCCGACACTGAAGCTTTCTTT. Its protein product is CASRLGGADTEAFF.

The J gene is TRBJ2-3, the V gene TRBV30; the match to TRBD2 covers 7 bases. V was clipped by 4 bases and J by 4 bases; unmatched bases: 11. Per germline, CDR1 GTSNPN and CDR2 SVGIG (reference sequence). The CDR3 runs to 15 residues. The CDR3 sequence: CAWTVGGGGSDTQYF. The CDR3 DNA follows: TGTGCCTGGACCGTTGGGGGGGGAGGCTCAGATACGCAGTATTTT.

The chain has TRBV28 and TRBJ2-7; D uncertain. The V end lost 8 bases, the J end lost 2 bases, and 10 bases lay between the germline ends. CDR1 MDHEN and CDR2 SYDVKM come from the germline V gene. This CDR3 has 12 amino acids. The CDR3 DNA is TGTGCCAGCCAACGACCCGCCTACGAGCAGTACTTC. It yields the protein CASQRPAYEQYF.

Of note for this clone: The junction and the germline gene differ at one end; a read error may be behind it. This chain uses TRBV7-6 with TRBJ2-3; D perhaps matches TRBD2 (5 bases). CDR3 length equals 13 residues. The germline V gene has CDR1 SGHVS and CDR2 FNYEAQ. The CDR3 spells CASSVAITDTQYF. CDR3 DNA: TGTGCCAGCAGCGTAGCGATTACAGATACGCAGTATTTT. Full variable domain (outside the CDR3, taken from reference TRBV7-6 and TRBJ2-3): GAGVSQSPRYKVTKRGQDVALRCDPISGHVSLYWYRQALGQGPEFLTYFNYEAQQDKSGLPNDRFSAERPEGSISTLTIQRTEQRDSAMYRCASSVAITDTQYFGPGTRLTVL.

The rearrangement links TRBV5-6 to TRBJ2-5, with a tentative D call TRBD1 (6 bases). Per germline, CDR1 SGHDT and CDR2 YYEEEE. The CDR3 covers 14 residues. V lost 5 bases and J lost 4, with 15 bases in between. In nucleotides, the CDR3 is TGTGCCAGCAGTTCAGGGGTACAAAGAGAGACCCAGTACTTC. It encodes CASSSGVQRETQYF.

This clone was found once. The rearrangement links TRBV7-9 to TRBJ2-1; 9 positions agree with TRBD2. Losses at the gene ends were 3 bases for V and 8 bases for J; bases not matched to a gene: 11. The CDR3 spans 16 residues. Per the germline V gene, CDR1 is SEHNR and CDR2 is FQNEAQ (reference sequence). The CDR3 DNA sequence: TGTGCCAGCAGCTTTCTTATTAGCGGGAGTATCGATGAGCAGTTCTTC. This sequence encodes CASSFLISGSIDEQFF.

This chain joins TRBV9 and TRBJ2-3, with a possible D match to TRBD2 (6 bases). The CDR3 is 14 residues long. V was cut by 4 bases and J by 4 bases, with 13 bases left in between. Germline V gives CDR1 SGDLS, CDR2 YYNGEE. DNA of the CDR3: TGTGCCAGCAGCAAACGACTAGTTTCAGATACGCAGTATTTT. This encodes CASSKRLVSDTQYF. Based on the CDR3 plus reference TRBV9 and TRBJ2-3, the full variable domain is DSGVTQTPKHLITATGQRVTLRCSPRSGDLSVYWYQQSLDQGLQFLIQYYNGEERAKGNILERFSAQQFPDLHSELNLSSLELGDSALYFCASSKRLVSDTQYFGPGTRLTVL.

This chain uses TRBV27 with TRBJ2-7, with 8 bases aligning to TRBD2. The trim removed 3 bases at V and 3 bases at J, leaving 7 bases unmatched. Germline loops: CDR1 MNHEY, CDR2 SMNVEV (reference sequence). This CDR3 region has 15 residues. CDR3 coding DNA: TGTGCCAGCAGTTTTCGGACGGGAGGGATCTACGAGCAGTACTTC. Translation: CASSFRTGGIYEQYF.

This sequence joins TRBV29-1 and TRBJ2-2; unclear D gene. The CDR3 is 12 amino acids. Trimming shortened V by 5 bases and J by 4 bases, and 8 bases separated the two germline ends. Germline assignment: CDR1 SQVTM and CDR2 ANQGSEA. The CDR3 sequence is CSVSHSTGELFF. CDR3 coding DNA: TGCAGCGTTTCTCACTCCACCGGGGAGCTGTTTTTT.

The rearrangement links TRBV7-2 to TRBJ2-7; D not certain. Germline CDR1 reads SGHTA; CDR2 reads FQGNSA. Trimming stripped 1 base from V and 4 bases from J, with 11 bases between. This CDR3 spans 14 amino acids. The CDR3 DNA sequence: TGTGCCAGCAGCTTAGACGGTCTGGGGTACGAGCAGTACTTC. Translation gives CASSLDGLGYEQYF. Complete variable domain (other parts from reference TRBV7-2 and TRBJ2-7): GAGVSQSPSNKVTEKGKDVELRCDPISGHTALYWYRQSLGQGLEFLIYFQGNSAPDKSGLPSDRFSAERTGGSVSTLTIQRTQQEDSAVYLCASSLDGLGYEQYFGPGTRLTVT.

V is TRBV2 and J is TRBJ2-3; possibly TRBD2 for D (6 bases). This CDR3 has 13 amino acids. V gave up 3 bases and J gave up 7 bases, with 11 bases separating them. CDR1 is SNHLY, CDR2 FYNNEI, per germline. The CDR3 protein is CASSDLGGNTQYF. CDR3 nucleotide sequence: TGTGCCAGCAGTGATCTTGGGGGGAATACGCAGTATTTT.

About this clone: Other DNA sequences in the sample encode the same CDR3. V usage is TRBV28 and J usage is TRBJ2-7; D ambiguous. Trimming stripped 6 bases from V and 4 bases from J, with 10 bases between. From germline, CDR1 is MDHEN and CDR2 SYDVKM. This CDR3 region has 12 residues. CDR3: CASSSTLYEQYF. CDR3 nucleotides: TGTGCCAGCAGCTCCACCCTTTACGAGCAGTACTTC.

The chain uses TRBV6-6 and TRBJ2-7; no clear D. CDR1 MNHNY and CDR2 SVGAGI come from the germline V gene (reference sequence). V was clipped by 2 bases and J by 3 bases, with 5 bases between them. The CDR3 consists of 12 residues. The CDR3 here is CASSYVGYEQYF. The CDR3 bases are TGTGCCAGCAGTTACGTCGGCTACGAGCAGTACTTC.

CDR3 loop: CASSLLNMTGREAFF. The CDR3 DNA sequence: TGTGCCAGCAGCCTTCTAAACATGACAGGTCGCGAAGCTTTCTTT. This rearrangement joins TRBV14 to TRBJ1-1; possible D gene TRBD1, 6 bases. Germline V gene sequence: CDR1 SGHDN, CDR2 FVKESK. The CDR3 consists of 15 residues. V lost 4 bases to trimming and J lost 8 bases, with 20 bases between them.

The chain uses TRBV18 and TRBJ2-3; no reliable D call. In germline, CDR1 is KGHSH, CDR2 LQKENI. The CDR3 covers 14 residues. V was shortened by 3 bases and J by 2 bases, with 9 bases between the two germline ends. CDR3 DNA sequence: TGTGCCAGCTCACCGGCCCGAAACACAGATACGCAGTATTTT. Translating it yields CASSPARNTDTQYF.

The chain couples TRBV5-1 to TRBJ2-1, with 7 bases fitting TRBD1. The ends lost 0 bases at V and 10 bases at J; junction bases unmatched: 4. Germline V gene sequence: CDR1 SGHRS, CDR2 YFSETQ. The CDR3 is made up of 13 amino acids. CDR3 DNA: TGCGCCAGCAGCTTGGTGTTAGGGGGCGAGCAGTTCTTC. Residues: CASSLVLGGEQFF.

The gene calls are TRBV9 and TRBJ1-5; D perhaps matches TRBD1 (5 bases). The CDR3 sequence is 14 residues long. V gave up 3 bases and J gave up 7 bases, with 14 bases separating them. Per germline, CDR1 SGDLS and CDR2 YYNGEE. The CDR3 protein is CASSGSQGGQPQHF. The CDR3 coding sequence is TGTGCCAGCAGCGGAAGTCAGGGAGGGCAGCCCCAGCATTTT.

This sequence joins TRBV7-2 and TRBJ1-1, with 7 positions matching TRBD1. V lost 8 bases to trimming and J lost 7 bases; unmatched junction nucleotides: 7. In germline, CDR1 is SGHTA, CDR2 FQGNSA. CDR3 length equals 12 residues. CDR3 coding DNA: TGTGCCAGCGTTAGGGGGCAGGTTGAAGCTTTCTTT. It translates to CASVRGQVEAFF.

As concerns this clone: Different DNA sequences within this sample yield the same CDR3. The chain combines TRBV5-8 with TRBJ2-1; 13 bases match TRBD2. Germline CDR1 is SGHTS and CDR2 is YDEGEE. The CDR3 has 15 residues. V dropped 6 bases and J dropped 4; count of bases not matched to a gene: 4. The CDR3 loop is CASTRLAGGYNEQFF. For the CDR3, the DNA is TGTGCCAGCACGAGACTAGCGGGAGGTTACAATGAGCAGTTCTTC.

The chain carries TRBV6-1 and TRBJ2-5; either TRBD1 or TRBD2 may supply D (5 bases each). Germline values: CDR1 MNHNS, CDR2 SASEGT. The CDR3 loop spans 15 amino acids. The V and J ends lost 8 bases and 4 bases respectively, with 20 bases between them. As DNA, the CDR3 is TGTGCCAGCGGCAGTGGAAGAGGGGTGTCAGAGACCCAGTACTTC. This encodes CASGSGRGVSETQYF.

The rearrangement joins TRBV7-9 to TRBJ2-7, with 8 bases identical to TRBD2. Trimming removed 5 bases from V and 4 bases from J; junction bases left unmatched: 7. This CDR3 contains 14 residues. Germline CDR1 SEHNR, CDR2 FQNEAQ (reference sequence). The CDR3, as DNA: TGTGCCAGCAGCCCTAGCGGGTCCGAATACGAGCAGTACTTC. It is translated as CASSPSGSEYEQYF.

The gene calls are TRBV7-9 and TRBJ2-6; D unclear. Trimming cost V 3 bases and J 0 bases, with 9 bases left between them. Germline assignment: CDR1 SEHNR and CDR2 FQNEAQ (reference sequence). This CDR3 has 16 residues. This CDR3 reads CASSFKLRSGANVLTF. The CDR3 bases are TGTGCCAGCAGCTTCAAGTTACGCTCTGGGGCCAACGTCCTGACTTTC.

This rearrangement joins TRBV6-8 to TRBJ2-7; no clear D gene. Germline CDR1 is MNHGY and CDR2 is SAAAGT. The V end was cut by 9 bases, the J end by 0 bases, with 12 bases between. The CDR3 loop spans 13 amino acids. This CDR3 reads CASAFWSSYEQYF. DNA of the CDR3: TGTGCCAGTGCCTTTTGGAGCTCCTACGAGCAGTACTTC.

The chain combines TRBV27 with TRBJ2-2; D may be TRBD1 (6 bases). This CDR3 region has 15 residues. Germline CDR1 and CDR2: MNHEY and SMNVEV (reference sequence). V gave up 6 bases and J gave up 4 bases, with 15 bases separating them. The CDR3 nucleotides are TGTGCCAGCAGCCAAGTTGGGGGCGGCACCGGGGAGCTGTTTTTT. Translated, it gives CASSQVGGGTGELFF.